This T cell receptor (beta chain) derives from a study of CD8 T cells in Susac syndrome. With random hexamers, reverse transcription was performed on 0.5 to 1 ug of RNA. Amplification of TCR beta CDR3 by immunoSEQ multiplex PCR spanned 54 Vbeta and 13 Jbeta. TCRdb independently ran MiXCR on the immunoSEQ multiplex PCR reads; one entry per CDR3 protein. Found here are 120,000 to 150,000 distinct CDR3 sequences, approximately 94% of them singletons; the top ten hold 0.084%. The V gene lost 5 bases and the J gene lost 4 bases, with 11 bases spanning the gap. The CDR3 runs to 13 residues. The study sequenced TCR beta in blood CD8+ and CD4+ T cells.

The sequenced sample consisted of CD4+ T cells from PBMCs. The chain links TRBV12-3 or TRBV12-4 to TRBJ1-1; D may be TRBD1 (6 bases). The clonotype originates from a human donor with Susac syndrome. CDR3 sequence (DNA): TGTGCCAGCAGTCCTCTCAGGGGCACTGAAGCTTTCTTT. It specifies CASSPLRGTEAFF.